This T cell receptor (beta chain) was retrieved from a study of cytomegalovirus exposure and HLA in healthy donors. The study's findings and limits: It was reported in a later analysis that an Asian-associated ancestry cluster showed fewer N-insertions than the 666-donor mean. TCR association rates varied by HLA locus in a later analysis, with DRB1 highest and HLA-C lowest. Accurate predictions that matched the HLA-A and HLA-B alleles of most subjects were reportedly made from TCR beta sequences. The authors assumed roughly uniform sequencing depth across donors for presence/absence analyses.

The primer mix had 60 Vbeta and 13 Jbeta primers. Sequencing was performed with immunoSEQ multiplex PCR; in TCRdb, only in-frame clones are kept and a portion is missing. The table records 250,000 to 350,000 clones, just over 85% of them present only once. Germline V gene lookup returns CDR1 LNHNV and CDR2 YYDKDF (reference sequence). The length of the CDR3 is 16 residues. V lost 2 bases, J lost 7 bases, and 8 bases stayed unmatched. As for this clone: The antigen is undetermined.

Material: PBMCs. This chain uses TRBV15 with TRBJ1-4; 9 bases are a match to TRBD1. The TCR comes from a middle-aged man in good health and CMV-seropositive. CDR3 protein: CATSRNSGQGREKLFF. The CDR3, as DNA: TGTGCCACCAGCAGAAATTCGGGACAGGGACGTGAAAAACTGTTTTTT. The full variable domain, with the rest looked up from reference TRBV15 and TRBJ1-4, is DAMVIQNPRYQVTQFGKPVTLSCSQTLNHNVMYWYQQKSSQAPKLLFHYYDKDFNNEADTPDNFQSRRPNTSFCFLDIRSPGLGDTAMYLCATSRNSGQGREKLFFGSGTQLSVL.